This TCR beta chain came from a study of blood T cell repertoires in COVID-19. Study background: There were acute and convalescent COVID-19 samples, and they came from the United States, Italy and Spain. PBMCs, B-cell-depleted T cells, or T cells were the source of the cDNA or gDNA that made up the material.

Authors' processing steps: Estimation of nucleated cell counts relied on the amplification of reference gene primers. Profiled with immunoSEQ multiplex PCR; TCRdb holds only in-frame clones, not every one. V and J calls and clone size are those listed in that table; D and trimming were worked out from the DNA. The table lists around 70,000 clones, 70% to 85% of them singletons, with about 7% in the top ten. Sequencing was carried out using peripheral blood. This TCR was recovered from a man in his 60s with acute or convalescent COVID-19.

CDR3 in DNA: TGCGCCAGCAGCCAAGGGCGGTCAGGGGTCCCAGATACGCAGTATTTT. Its protein product is CASSQGRSGVPDTQYF. This chain uses TRBV4-3 with TRBJ2-3, with D possibly matching TRBD1 (6 bases). The V gene lost 1 base and the J gene lost 4 bases, with 15 bases spanning the gap. This CDR3 has 16 amino acids. Germline lookup yields CDR1 LGHNA and CDR2 YSLEER.